This T cell receptor (beta chain) was recovered during a study of cytomegalovirus exposure and HLA in healthy donors. The method was immunoSEQ multiplex PCR; TCRdb's version includes in-frame clones alone and lacks a portion of them. The data show fewer than 130,000 clones, approximately 88% seen once. Sequenced material: PBMCs. The receptor was isolated from a woman in her 30s in good health and CMV-seropositive.

CDR3: CASSSSRYNEQFF. CDR3 coding DNA: TGTGCCAGCAGTTCTAGCAGGTACAATGAGCAGTTCTTC. The chain links TRBV14 to TRBJ2-1, with D perhaps TRBD2 (5 bases). The CDR3 has 13 amino acids. The V end lost 6 bases, the J end lost 4 bases, and 10 bases lay between the germline ends. Germline V gives CDR1 SGHDN, CDR2 FVKESK.